This TCR beta chain was identified during a study of human T cells and chemical hapten exposure. V dropped 0 bases and J dropped 4 bases, with 5 bases sitting between them. Germline CDR1 is SGDLS and CDR2 is YYNGEE. This CDR3 spans 13 amino acids. Individual cDNA molecules (in the library) carried attached unique molecular identifiers. TCRdb fed the RACE reads into MiXCR, producing one record per CDR3 protein. The repertoire includes about 110,000 distinct CDR3 sequences, under 40% of them detected once, and 2.5% to 3% sits in the top ten. Time point noted: patch test 3, about 24 weeks after DPC sensitization. Treatment denoted: therapeutic diphenylcyclopropenone sensitization with weekly scalp DPC.

The J gene is TRBJ1-5, the V gene TRBV9, with D hard to call. The sequence was collected from a man in his forties with alopecia areata. Some clones in this sample may be carry-over from other donors' samples. This material consisted of whole blood, taken in connection with sensitization to the hapten diphenylcyclopropenone (DPC). The CDR3 is CASSVGSNQPQHF. The DNA of the CDR3 is TGTGCCAGCAGCGTAGGCAGTAATCAGCCCCAGCATTTT.